Sequencing of this TCR beta chain was carried out in a study of cytomegalovirus exposure and HLA in healthy donors. About the study: Caucasian-associated ancestry cluster membership applied to about four fifths of a few hundred genotyped donors. General observations from the study: Presence/absence analyses treated sequencing depth as roughly uniform across donors.

With 4 bases removed from V and 6 bases from J, the gap between germline ends came to 16 bases. The CDR3 is 15 amino acids. Germline CDR1 and CDR2: LGHNA and YSLEER. Concerning this clone: Its cognate antigen is unknown.

13 Jbeta primers and 60 Vbeta primers were used for the PCR. In the authors' workflow: Later, an analysis found 65 million to 85 million unique TCR beta chains, and 9.5 million to 11 million of these were shared. Here immunoSEQ multiplex PCR was the method, and the copy in TCRdb shows in-frame clones only, minus some. For V, J and clone size, that table is used; D and trimming come from the DNA. There are nearly 95,000 clones in the sample; less than 10% occur only once, and about 2.3% lies in the top ten. The sequence was obtained from a middle-aged man in good health and CMV-seronegative. V usage is TRBV4-3 and J usage is TRBJ2-1; TRBD1 is a possible D gene (5 bases). Input material: PBMCs. The DNA for the CDR3 is TGCGCCAGCAGCCCTTCCTGGGGCGTAGGCAATGAGCAGTTCTTC. It codes for CASSPSWGVGNEQFF.